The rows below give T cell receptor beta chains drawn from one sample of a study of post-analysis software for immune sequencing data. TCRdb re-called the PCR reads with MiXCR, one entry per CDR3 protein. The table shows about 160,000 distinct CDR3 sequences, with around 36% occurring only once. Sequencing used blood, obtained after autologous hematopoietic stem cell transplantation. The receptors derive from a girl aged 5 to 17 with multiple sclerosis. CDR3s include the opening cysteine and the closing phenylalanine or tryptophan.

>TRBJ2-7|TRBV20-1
CSATPGTSGWSKSSYEQYF
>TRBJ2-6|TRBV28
CASSLGLTSGANVLTF
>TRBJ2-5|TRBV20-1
CSARDMGETQYF
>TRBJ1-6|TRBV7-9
CASSFTGSNSPLHF
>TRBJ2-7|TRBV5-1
CASSLDTGNEQYF
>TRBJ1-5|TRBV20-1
CSATQGSIDQPQHF
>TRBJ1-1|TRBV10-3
CAIKTGVSAEAFF
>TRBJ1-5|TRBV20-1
CSATRGGVKLQPQHF
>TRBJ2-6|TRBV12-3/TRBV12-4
CASRGVSGANVLTF
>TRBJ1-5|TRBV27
CAHAVSPYSNQPQHF
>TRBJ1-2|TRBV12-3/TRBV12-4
CASSRGTATDGYTF
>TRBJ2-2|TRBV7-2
CASSLVGAGELFF
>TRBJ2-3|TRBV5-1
CASSPPGRDGDTQYF
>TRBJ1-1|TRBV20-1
CSARSGGTMNTEAFF
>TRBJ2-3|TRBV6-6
CASGTGGSTDTQYF
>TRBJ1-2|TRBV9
CASSVGAGALYGYTF
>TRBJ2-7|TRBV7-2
CASSLSGTSGSYEQYF
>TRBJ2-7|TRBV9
CASSLGTASYEQYF
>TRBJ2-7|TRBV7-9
CASSLVRYEQYF
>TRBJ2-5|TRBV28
CASSSPEVGTQETQYF
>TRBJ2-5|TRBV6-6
CASHAGGRETQYF
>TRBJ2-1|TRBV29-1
CSVRQGYNEQFF
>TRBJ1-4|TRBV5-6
CASSPGPTPGEKLFF
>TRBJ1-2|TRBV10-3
CAISEGLGSGYTF
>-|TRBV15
CATSLSRGVLAKNIQYF
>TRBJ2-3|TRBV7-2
CASSFSGISTDTQYF
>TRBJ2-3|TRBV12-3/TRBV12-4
CASSPYAPSTDTQYF
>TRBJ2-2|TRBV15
CATSRDFWAGELFF
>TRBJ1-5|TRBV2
CASGWDRGLAASNQPQHF
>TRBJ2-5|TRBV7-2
CASRGTGLETQYF
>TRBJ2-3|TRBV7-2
CASSLMRADTQYF
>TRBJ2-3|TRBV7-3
CASSLYPTGRGTDTQYF
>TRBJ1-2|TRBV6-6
CASNSWGYGYTF
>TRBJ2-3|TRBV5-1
CASSYLAGTSTDTQYF